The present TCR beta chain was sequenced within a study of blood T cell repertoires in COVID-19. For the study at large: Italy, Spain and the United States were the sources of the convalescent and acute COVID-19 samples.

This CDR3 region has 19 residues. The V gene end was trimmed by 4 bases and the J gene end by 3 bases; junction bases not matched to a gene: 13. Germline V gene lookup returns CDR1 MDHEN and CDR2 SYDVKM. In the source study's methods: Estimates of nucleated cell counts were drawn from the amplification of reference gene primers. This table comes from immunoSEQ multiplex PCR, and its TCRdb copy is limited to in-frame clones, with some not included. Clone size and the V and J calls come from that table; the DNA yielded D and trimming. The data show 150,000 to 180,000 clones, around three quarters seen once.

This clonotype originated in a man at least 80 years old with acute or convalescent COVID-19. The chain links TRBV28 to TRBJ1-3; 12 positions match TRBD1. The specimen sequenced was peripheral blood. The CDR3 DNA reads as TGTGCCAGCAGTTCACCCGGGGACAGGGGGCAGTCACGTGGAAACACCATATATTTT. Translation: CASSSPGDRGQSRGNTIYF.